Each of the 19 T cell receptor beta chains below was sequenced from the same sample in a study of blood T cell repertoires in COVID-19. Assay: immunoSEQ multiplex PCR; the TCRdb copy retains only in-frame clones and omits some. The table lists about 66,000 clones, nearly 90% of them singletons. The sequencing input was peripheral blood. The origin of the receptors is a man aged 55 to 69 with acute or convalescent COVID-19.

This chain uses TRBV10-3 with TRBJ1-2; TRBD1 matches 8 bases. The CDR3 consists of 17 residues. CDR1 and CDR2 (germline): ENHRY, SYGVKD. The V segment lost 4 bases and the J segment 4 bases; nucleotides outside the gene matches: 14. Here the CDR3 reads CAISGTETGAALYGYTF. DNA of the CDR3: TGTGCCATCAGTGGGACAGAGACAGGGGCCGCTCTCTATGGCTACACCTTC.

The chain is built from TRBV15 and TRBJ2-5, with D possibly TRBD2 on 5 matching bases. CDR1 and CDR2 (germline): LNHNV, YYDKDF (reference sequence). The germline V and J ends were trimmed by 6 bases and 4 bases, with 12 bases remaining between them. CDR3 size: 13 residues. DNA for the CDR3: TGTGCCACCAGAGGTCCCGGAGGAGAGACCCAGTACTTC. Translated, it gives CATRGPGGETQYF.

The chain combines TRBV11-2 with TRBJ1-4; D not certain. V shed 3 bases and J shed 8 bases, with 10 bases lying between them. CDR3 length: 13 residues. Germline CDR1 reads SGHAT; CDR2 reads FQNNGV. The CDR3 protein is CASSLGLWEKLFF. CDR3 nucleotides: TGTGCCAGCAGCTTGGGCCTTTGGGAAAAACTGTTTTTT.

This chain connects TRBV2 to TRBJ1-5, with 7 bases lining up with TRBD1. The junction had 7 bases not matched to a gene; V was cut back by 5 bases and J by 6 bases. This CDR3 spans 14 amino acids. CDR1 SNHLY and CDR2 FYNNEI come from the germline V gene. The CDR3 DNA sequence: TGTGCCAGCAGTTCTTACAGGGGAGGTCAGCCCCAGCATTTT. Protein sequence: CASSSYRGGQPQHF.

The V and J genes are TRBV28 and TRBJ1-5; unclear D gene. Trimming shortened V by 3 bases and J by 6 bases, and 3 bases separated the two germline ends. CDR1 MDHEN and CDR2 SYDVKM come from the germline V gene. This CDR3 is built from 11 residues. This chain's CDR3 is CASSFIQPQHF. Here the CDR3 DNA reads TGTGCCAGCAGTTTCATTCAGCCCCAGCATTTT.

The V call is TRBV18, the J call TRBJ1-1; no clear D. V was shortened by 4 bases and J by 2 bases, with 14 bases between the two germline ends. The CDR3 consists of 15 residues. Germline values: CDR1 KGHSH, CDR2 LQKENI. Here the CDR3 DNA reads TGTGCCAGCTCACTTCGTGGAGACCACAACACTGAAGCTTTCTTT. This translates into CASSLRGDHNTEAFF.

This clone was seen a handful of times. The V gene is TRBV5-1, the J gene TRBJ1-1; 8 bases fit TRBD1. The V gene's germline CDR1 is SGHRS and CDR2 YFSETQ. V shed 4 bases and J 1 base; nucleotides not matched to a gene: 3. This CDR3 spans 14 amino acids. CDR3 loop: CASSAQGANTEAFF. In DNA, the CDR3 is TGCGCCAGCAGCGCTCAGGGGGCGAACACTGAAGCTTTCTTT.

This clone was seen more than once but under ten times. The chain joins TRBV30 to TRBJ2-1; 10 nucleotides align to TRBD1. The length of the CDR3 is 13 residues. V gave up 4 bases and J gave up 9 bases; unmatched junction bases: 6. Germline values: CDR1 GTSNPN, CDR2 SVGIG (reference sequence). The CDR3 DNA reads TGTGCCTGGAACCGACAGGGGGCGGGTGAGCAGTTCTTC. Residues: CAWNRQGAGEQFF.

The rearrangement uses TRBV6-5 and TRBJ2-7; 8 bases align to TRBD2. The germline gives CDR1 MNHEY, CDR2 SVGAGI. V lost 7 bases, J lost 6 bases, and 5 bases stayed unmatched. The CDR3 length is 12 residues. CDR3 region: CASTAGGPEQYF. The CDR3 coding sequence is TGTGCCAGCACTGCGGGGGGACCCGAGCAGTACTTC.

In this sample, this clone turned up once. DNA of the CDR3: TGCGCCAGCAGTGAATCCGGACAGGGTGCTTCACCCCTCCACTTT. As protein: CASSESGQGASPLHF. The chain joins TRBV10-2 to TRBJ1-6, with 8 positions matching TRBD1. The CDR3 totals 15 residues. The junction had 7 bases not matched to a gene; V was cut back by 3 bases and J by 9 bases. The germline CDR1 and CDR2 sequences are WSHSY and SAAADI.

V is TRBV24-1 and J is TRBJ2-3; D uncertain. V lost 1 base, J lost 4 bases, and 8 bases lay in between. The germline CDR1 and CDR2 sequences are KGHDR and SFDVKD. The length of the CDR3 is 14 residues. CDR3 sequence reads: CATSDFMTPDTQYF. DNA for the CDR3: TGTGCCACCAGTGATTTTATGACTCCAGATACGCAGTATTTT.

This sequence joins TRBV18 and TRBJ2-1, with 8 bases lining up with TRBD1. Losses at the gene ends were 3 bases for V and 12 bases for J; bases not matched to a gene: 7. Germline V gene data show CDR1 as KGHSH and CDR2 as LQKENI. This CDR3 comprises 13 residues. CDR3: CASSPLGQGGQFF. The CDR3 DNA sequence: TGTGCCAGCTCACCCCTTGGACAGGGCGGGCAGTTCTTC.

This chain links TRBV19 with TRBJ1-5; D might be TRBD1 (5 bases). Trimming took 8 bases from V and 0 from J, leaving 26 bases between them. Per the germline V gene, CDR1 is LNHDA and CDR2 is SQIVND (reference sequence). This CDR3 spans 19 amino acids. CDR3 DNA: TGTGCCAGTGGGAGTGATTATGCGGGACTTACGAATAGCAATCAGCCCCAGCATTTT. Its protein product is CASGSDYAGLTNSNQPQHF.

The V call is TRBV30, the J call TRBJ1-2; D not resolved. CDR3 size: 14 residues. V was cut by 0 bases and J by 7 bases, with 15 bases left in between. The germline V gene encodes CDR1 GTSNPN and CDR2 SVGIG (reference sequence). The CDR3 region has the DNA TGTGCCTGGAGTGTAGGAGCTACCTCCCGTGGCTACACCTTC. It translates to CAWSVGATSRGYTF.

This clone came up once. The V and J genes are TRBV29-1 and TRBJ1-4, with 8 positions matching TRBD1. With 7 bases clipped from V and 11 bases from J, the junction kept 15 bases outside the gene matches. The CDR3 has 14 residues. Germline V gene data show CDR1 as SQVTM and CDR2 as ANQGSEA. The CDR3 spells CSATEGQGARKLFF. In nucleotides, the CDR3 is TGCAGCGCGACCGAGGGGCAGGGGGCTAGGAAACTGTTTTTT.

The rearrangement joins TRBV19 to TRBJ1-6; D is ambiguous. V lost 5 bases and J 6 bases, leaving 14 bases between the germline ends. The CDR3 is 15 amino acids. The V gene's germline CDR1 is LNHDA and CDR2 SQIVND (reference sequence). Here the CDR3 reads CASSASPTSNSPLHF. DNA for the CDR3: TGTGCCAGTAGTGCCTCCCCTACCTCTAATTCACCCCTCCACTTT.

A word on this clone: At one end the junction does not follow the germline gene, possibly because of a read error. V gene TRBV19 combines with J gene TRBJ2-7; tentatively, D is TRBD2 (6 bases). Germline V gene data show CDR1 as LNHDA and CDR2 as SQIVND (reference sequence). The CDR3 consists of 14 residues. The CDR3 sequence is CASRPRGGNYKQYF. CDR3 sequence (DNA): TGTGCCAGTAGGCCCCGTGGGGGGAACTACAAGCAGTACTTC.

The CDR3 sequence: CSVEDPLTDTQYF. CDR3 DNA sequence: TGCAGCGTTGAAGATCCCCTCACAGATACGCAGTATTTT. The rearrangement links TRBV29-1 to TRBJ2-3; unclear D gene. V gave up 0 bases and J gave up 2 bases, with 6 bases separating them. Germline CDR1 is SQVTM and CDR2 is ANQGSEA. The CDR3 has 13 residues.

This clone was observed a single time. V is TRBV6-5 and J is TRBJ1-1; D uncertain. CDR3 length equals 13 residues. The germline gives CDR1 MNHEY, CDR2 SVGAGI. Trimming shortened V by 7 bases and J by 9 bases, and 18 bases separated the two germline ends. CDR3: CASTESNSLKAFF. As DNA, the CDR3 is TGTGCCAGCACCGAATCCAACAGTTTGAAAGCTTTCTTT.